Listed below are T cell receptor beta chains from one sample, sequenced in a study of blood T cell repertoires in COVID-19. The data were produced by immunoSEQ multiplex PCR, yet TCRdb's version contains in-frame clones alone and is incomplete. The sample records hundreds of thousands of clones, roughly 81% being singletons. The sequenced sample was peripheral blood. The receptors stem from a woman at least 80 years old with COVID-19, enrolled during active disease. CDR3s include the opening cysteine and the closing phenylalanine or tryptophan. The order of the fields is V gene, J gene, CDR3 protein.

TRBV11-2,TRBJ2-3,CASSLVSGTYTDTQYF
TRBV18,TRBJ1-1,CASSPPRGREVRTEAFF
TRBV7-9,TRBJ1-2,CASSPRQGAGYTF
TRBV19,TRBJ1-1,CASRTGTMNTEAFF
TRBV4-1,TRBJ1-5,CASSRRGGSNQPQHF
TRBV15,TRBJ1-1,CATSPTGRDTEAFF
TRBV6-5,TRBJ1-6,CASSKKDSSPLHF
TRBV29-1,TRBJ2-7,CSVAQSYEQYF
TRBV5-5,TRBJ1-5,CASSFGTGNQPQHF
TRBV2,TRBJ2-1,CASSEAVRGLGAEQFF
TRBV27,TRBJ1-1,CASRPDRAALDTEAFF
TRBV5-1,TRBJ2-3,CASSPRGGADTQYF
TRBV2,TRBJ2-7,CASSIQGAAYEQYF
TRBV28,TRBJ2-1,CASSLTGGSYNEQFF
TRBV5-4,TRBJ2-7,CASSFGLAGNYEQYF
TRBV7-9,TRBJ1-1,CASSSSTNTEAFF
TRBV10-3,TRBJ2-1,CAISVQGGSGNEQFF
TRBV5-4,TRBJ1-3,CASSSSWGTEGNTIYF
TRBV29-1,TRBJ1-4,CSLGSATNEKLFF
TRBV19,TRBJ1-3,CVTEGQLGNTIYF
TRBV19,TRBJ2-3,CASSTRTSGSADTQYF
TRBV30,TRBJ2-7,CAWSLTSGRAGEQYF
TRBV30,TRBJ1-2,CAWSGDSGYGYTF
TRBV27,TRBJ1-6,CASSFTGTSYNSPLHF
TRBV29-1,TRBJ2-7,CSVTAGGPSYEQYF
TRBV18,TRBJ1-1,CASSPPRDRATEAFF
TRBV2,TRBJ1-2,CASKQGEFDYGYTF
TRBV5-1,TRBJ2-2,CASSLGLAHTINTGELFF
TRBV7-9,TRBJ2-1,CASSRTLAGYNEQFF
TRBV6-5,TRBJ1-2,CASSYDQDRSNYGYTF
TRBV5-5,TRBJ1-1,CASSLRGSIGAFF
TRBV5-4,TRBJ1-2,CASRQGTLSDYGYTF
TRBV3-1/TRBV3-2,TRBJ2-2,CASSPAGTGVDTGELFF
TRBV9,TRBJ2-3,CASSVGNRDRDLDTQYF
TRBV29-1,TRBJ1-2,CSVPSGFGYTF